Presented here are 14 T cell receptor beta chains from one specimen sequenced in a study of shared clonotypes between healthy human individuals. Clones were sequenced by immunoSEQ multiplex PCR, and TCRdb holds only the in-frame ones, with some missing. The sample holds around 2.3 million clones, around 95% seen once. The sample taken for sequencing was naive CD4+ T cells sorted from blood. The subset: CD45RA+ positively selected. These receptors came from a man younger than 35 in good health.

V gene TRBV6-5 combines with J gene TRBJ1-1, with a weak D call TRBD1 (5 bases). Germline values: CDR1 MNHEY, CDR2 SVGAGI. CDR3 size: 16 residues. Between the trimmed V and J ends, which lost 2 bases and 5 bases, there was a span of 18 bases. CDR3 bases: TGTGCCAGCAGTTACATAACAGGCCAAGGCGATACTGAAGCTTTCTTT. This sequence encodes CASSYITGQGDTEAFF.

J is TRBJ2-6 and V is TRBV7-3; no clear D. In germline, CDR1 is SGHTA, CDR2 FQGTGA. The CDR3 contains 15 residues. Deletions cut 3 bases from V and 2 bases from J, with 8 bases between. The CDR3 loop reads CASSFRVTGANVLTF. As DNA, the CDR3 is TGTGCCAGCAGCTTTAGGGTGACTGGGGCCAACGTCCTGACTTTC.

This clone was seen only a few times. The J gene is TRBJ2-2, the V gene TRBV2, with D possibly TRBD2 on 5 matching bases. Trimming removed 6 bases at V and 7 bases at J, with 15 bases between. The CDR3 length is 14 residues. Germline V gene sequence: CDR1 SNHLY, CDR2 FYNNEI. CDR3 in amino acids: CASSQSGSGGELFF. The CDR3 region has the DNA TGTGCCAGCAGCCAATCGGGGTCGGGCGGGGAGCTGTTTTTT.

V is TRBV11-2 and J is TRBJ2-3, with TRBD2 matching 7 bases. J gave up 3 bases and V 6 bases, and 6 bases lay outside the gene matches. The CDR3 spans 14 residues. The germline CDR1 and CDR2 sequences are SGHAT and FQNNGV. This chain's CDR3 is CASRTPGGTDTQYF. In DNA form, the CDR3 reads TGTGCCAGCAGAACACCCGGGGGGACAGATACGCAGTATTTT.

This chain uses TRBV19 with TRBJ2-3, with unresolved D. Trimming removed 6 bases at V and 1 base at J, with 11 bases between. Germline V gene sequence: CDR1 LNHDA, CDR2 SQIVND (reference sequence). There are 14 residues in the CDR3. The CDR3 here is CASSQRSRTDTQYF. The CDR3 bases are TGTGCCAGTAGCCAAAGGTCGCGCACAGATACGCAGTATTTT.

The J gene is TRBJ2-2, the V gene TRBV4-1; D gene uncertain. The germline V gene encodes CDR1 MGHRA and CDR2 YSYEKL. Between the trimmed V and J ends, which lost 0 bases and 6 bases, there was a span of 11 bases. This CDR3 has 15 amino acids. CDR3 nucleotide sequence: TGCGCCAGCAGCCAAGATCAGGCGGTTCCCGGGGAGCTGTTTTTT. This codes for CASSQDQAVPGELFF.

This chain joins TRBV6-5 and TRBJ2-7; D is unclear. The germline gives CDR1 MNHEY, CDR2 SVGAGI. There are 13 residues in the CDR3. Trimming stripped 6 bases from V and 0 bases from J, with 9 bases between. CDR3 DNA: TGTGCCAGCAGGGATACAAACTCCTACGAGCAGTACTTC. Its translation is CASRDTNSYEQYF.

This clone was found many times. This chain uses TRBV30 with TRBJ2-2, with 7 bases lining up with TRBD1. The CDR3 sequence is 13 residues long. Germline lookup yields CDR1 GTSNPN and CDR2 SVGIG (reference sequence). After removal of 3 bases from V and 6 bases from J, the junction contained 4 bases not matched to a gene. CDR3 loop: CAWRIGGAGELFF. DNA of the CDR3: TGTGCCTGGAGGATAGGGGGCGCCGGGGAGCTGTTTTTT.

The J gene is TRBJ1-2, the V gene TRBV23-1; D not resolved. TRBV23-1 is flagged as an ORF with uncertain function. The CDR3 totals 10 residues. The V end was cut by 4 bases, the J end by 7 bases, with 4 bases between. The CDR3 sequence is CASSRGGYTF. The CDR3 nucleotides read TGCGCCAGCAGTCGGGGTGGCTACACCTTC.

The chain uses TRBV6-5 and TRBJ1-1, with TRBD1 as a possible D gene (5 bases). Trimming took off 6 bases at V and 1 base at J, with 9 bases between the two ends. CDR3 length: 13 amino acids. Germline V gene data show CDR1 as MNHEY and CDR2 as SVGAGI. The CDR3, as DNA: TGTGCCAGCAGAGCCGGACAGAACACTGAAGCTTTCTTT. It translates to CASRAGQNTEAFF.

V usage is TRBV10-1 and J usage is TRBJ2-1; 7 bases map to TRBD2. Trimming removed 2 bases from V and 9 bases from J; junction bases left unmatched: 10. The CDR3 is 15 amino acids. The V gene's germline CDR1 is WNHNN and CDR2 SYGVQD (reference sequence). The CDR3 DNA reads TGCGCCAGCAGTGAGGATGCCTCACGCGGGAGTGAGCAGTTCTTC. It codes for CASSEDASRGSEQFF.

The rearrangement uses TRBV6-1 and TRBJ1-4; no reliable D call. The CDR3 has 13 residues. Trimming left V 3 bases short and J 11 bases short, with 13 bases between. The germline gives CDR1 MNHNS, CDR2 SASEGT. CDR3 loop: CASSDEGFRKLFF. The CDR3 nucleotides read TGTGCCAGCAGTGACGAAGGCTTTAGGAAACTGTTTTTT.

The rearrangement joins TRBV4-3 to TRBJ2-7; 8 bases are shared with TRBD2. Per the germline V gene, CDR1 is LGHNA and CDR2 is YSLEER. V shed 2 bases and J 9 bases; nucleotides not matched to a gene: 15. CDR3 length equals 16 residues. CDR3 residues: CASSQTSGSDTNRQYF. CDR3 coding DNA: TGCGCCAGCAGCCAAACGAGCGGGAGTGATACTAATCGGCAGTACTTC.

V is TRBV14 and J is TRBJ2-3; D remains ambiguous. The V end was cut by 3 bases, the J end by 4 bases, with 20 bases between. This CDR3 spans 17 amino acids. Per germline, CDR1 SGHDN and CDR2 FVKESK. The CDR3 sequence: CASSHRHRVGKSDTQYF. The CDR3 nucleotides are TGTGCCAGCAGCCACCGTCACCGCGTAGGTAAGTCAGATACGCAGTATTTT.